A selection of T cell receptor beta chains follows, all from one sample in a study of blood T cell repertoires in COVID-19. Using immunoSEQ multiplex PCR, the repertoire was profiled, and TCRdb retains in-frame clones only, with some absent. The sample comprises 250,000 or so clones, 75% to 95% of which are singletons, and 2.8% rests with the top ten. The sequenced material came from PBMCs or T cells enriched from blood (not recorded which). The receptors were gathered from a man in his forties or fifties who had been exposed to COVID-19. Each CDR3 is given with its conserved first and last residue. Fields, in order: V gene, CDR3 length, clone size, J gene, D gene, CDR3 protein, CDR3 DNA. The D gene is left open where the match is weak. Part of the rows lack a size; the others show once, few, many or a class for expanded clones.

V: TRBV27; length: 15; size: NA; J: TRBJ2-3; D: NA; CDR3: CASSAGTEGTDTQYF; DNA: TGTGCCAGCAGTGCGGGGACCGAGGGCACAGATACGCAGTATTTT
V: TRBV4-2; length: 14; size: NA; J: TRBJ1-2; D: TRBD1; CDR3: CASSPVGTDHSYTF; DNA: TGTGCCAGCAGCCCTGTGGGGACAGACCATAGCTACACCTTC
V: TRBV25-1; length: 14; size: few; J: TRBJ2-2; D: NA; CDR3: CASMSGSNTGELFF; DNA: TGTGCCAGCATGTCAGGTTCGAACACCGGGGAGCTGTTTTTT
V: TRBV11-2; length: 17; size: NA; J: TRBJ2-2; D: TRBD2; CDR3: CASSLSGLAGGTGELFF; DNA: TGTGCCAGCAGCTTATCGGGACTAGCGGGAGGAACCGGGGAGCTGTTTTTT
V: TRBV6-1; length: 15; size: NA; J: TRBJ2-2; D: NA; CDR3: CASSDGRGEPGELFF; DNA: TGTGCCAGCAGTGACGGCAGGGGGGAGCCCGGGGAGCTGTTTTTT
V: TRBV7-2; length: 13; size: NA; J: TRBJ1-1; D: NA; CDR3: CASSFGGYTEAFF; DNA: TGTGCCAGCAGCTTTGGGGGGTACACTGAAGCTTTCTTT
V: TRBV24-1; length: 15; size: NA; J: TRBJ2-1; D: TRBD2; CDR3: CATSTTSGRADEQFF; DNA: TGTGCCACCAGCACGACTAGCGGGAGGGCAGATGAGCAGTTCTTC
V: TRBV20-1; length: 11; size: NA; J: TRBJ2-7; D: NA; CDR3: CSARLSYEQYF; DNA: TGCAGTGCTAGACTGAGCTACGAGCAGTACTTC
V: TRBV24-1; length: 17; size: NA; J: TRBJ1-5; D: TRBD1; CDR3: CATSGPGDRGLNQPQHF; DNA: TGTGCCACCAGTGGCCCTGGCGACAGGGGGCTAAATCAGCCCCAGCATTTT
V: TRBV13; length: 16; size: NA; J: TRBJ1-2; D: NA; CDR3: CASSPHTETALKGYTF; DNA: TGTGCCAGCAGCCCCCACACTGAGACAGCTCTAAAGGGCTACACCTTC
V: TRBV6-5; length: 12; size: NA; J: TRBJ1-2; D: NA; CDR3: CASSTGTYGYTF; DNA: TGTGCCAGCAGTACAGGGACCTATGGCTACACCTTC
V: TRBV2; length: 14; size: NA; J: TRBJ1-1; D: NA; CDR3: CASQAHPVNTEAFF; DNA: TGTGCCAGCCAGGCTCACCCGGTTAACACTGAAGCTTTCTTT
V: TRBV23-1; length: 18; size: NA; J: TRBJ1-2; D: TRBD1; CDR3: CASSQSMRTGTANYGYTF; DNA: TGCGCCAGCAGTCAATCGATGAGGACAGGGACAGCTAACTATGGCTACACCTTC
V: TRBV3-1/TRBV3-2; length: 12; size: NA; J: TRBJ2-7; D: NA; CDR3: CASSQTTYEQYF; DNA: TGTGCCAGCAGCCAAACAACCTACGAGCAGTACTTC
V: TRBV28; length: 12; size: once; J: TRBJ1-1; D: NA; CDR3: CASSGMNTEAFF; DNA: TGTGCCAGCAGCGGGATGAACACTGAAGCTTTCTTT
V: TRBV3-1/TRBV3-2; length: 17; size: NA; J: TRBJ2-5; D: TRBD2; CDR3: CASSSFSGTPSRETQYF; DNA: TGTGCCAGCAGCTCCTTTAGCGGGACCCCCAGTAGAGAGACCCAGTACTTC
V: TRBV19; length: 15; size: once; J: TRBJ1-2; D: NA; CDR3: CASSMTPSGGGGYTF; DNA: TGTGCCAGTAGTATGACCCCTTCGGGGGGGGGTGGCTACACCTTC
V: TRBV5-1; length: 15; size: NA; J: TRBJ1-2; D: TRBD1; CDR3: CASSWGTGSNYGYTF; DNA: TGCGCCAGCAGCTGGGGGACAGGTTCCAACTATGGCTACACCTTC
V: TRBV28; length: 18; size: few; J: TRBJ2-3; D: TRBD2; CDR3: CASTTGFGLAGETDTQYF; DNA: TGTGCCAGCACAACAGGTTTCGGACTAGCGGGAGAGACAGATACGCAGTATTTT
V: TRBV24-1; length: 15; size: NA; J: TRBJ2-3; D: NA; CDR3: CATSVGSASTDTQYF; DNA: TGTGCCACCAGTGTCGGTAGCGCGAGCACAGATACGCAGTATTTT
V: TRBV7-9; length: 14; size: NA; J: TRBJ1-1; D: TRBD1; CDR3: CASSQGQGTSEAFF; DNA: TGTGCCAGCAGCCAGGGACAGGGGACTAGTGAAGCTTTCTTT
V: TRBV6-2/TRBV6-3; length: 15; size: NA; J: TRBJ2-5; D: TRBD2; CDR3: CASSYFGREGPTQYF; DNA: TGTGCCAGCAGTTATTTCGGGCGGGAGGGACCCACCCAGTACTTC
V: TRBV13; length: 14; size: NA; J: TRBJ2-3; D: TRBD2; CDR3: CASSGREITDTQYF; DNA: TGTGCCAGCAGCGGGCGGGAGATCACAGATACGCAGTATTTT
V: TRBV7-9; length: 13; size: NA; J: TRBJ2-7; D: NA; CDR3: CASSLTGNYEQYF; DNA: TGTGCCAGCAGCTTAACAGGGAATTACGAGCAGTACTTC
V: TRBV5-5; length: 17; size: NA; J: TRBJ1-3; D: NA; CDR3: CASSLVTVQYSGNTIYF; DNA: TGTGCCAGCAGCTTGGTGACAGTCCAATACTCTGGAAACACCATATATTTT
V: TRBV2; length: 16; size: NA; J: TRBJ2-3; D: TRBD2; CDR3: CASSLSGLVRTDTQYF; DNA: TGTGCCAGCAGTCTCTCGGGACTAGTTCGAACAGATACGCAGTATTTT
V: TRBV7-3; length: 15; size: NA; J: TRBJ1-2; D: TRBD1; CDR3: CASSLDRENNYGYTF; DNA: TGTGCCAGCAGCTTAGACAGGGAGAATAACTATGGCTACACCTTC
V: TRBV3-1/TRBV3-2; length: 15; size: NA; J: TRBJ2-4; D: NA; CDR3: CASSRSTGAKNIQYF; DNA: TGTGCCAGCAGCCGCTCAACGGGGGCCAAAAACATTCAGTACTTC
V: TRBV9; length: 15; size: NA; J: TRBJ1-3; D: NA; CDR3: CASSQTGLSGNTIYF; DNA: TGTGCCAGCAGCCAGACAGGTCTCTCTGGAAACACCATATATTTT
V: TRBV18; length: 13; size: NA; J: TRBJ1-2; D: NA; CDR3: CASSPKEDYGYTF; DNA: TGTGCCAGCTCACCAAAGGAGGACTATGGCTACACCTTC
V: TRBV5-1; length: 15; size: NA; J: TRBJ1-2; D: TRBD1; CDR3: CASSSSTGGHYGYTF; DNA: TGCGCCAGCAGTTCTAGTACAGGGGGCCACTATGGCTACACCTTC
V: TRBV5-6; length: 14; size: few; J: TRBJ1-6; D: NA; CDR3: CASSFWQGNSPLHF; DNA: TGTGCCAGCAGCTTTTGGCAGGGTAATTCACCCCTCCACTTT
V: TRBV19; length: 12; size: NA; J: TRBJ1-5; D: TRBD1; CDR3: CASQGAGQPQHF; DNA: TGTGCCAGTCAGGGGGCGGGTCAGCCCCAGCATTTT
V: TRBV30; length: 14; size: few; J: TRBJ2-7; D: NA; CDR3: CAWKQDTSSYEQYF; DNA: TGTGCCTGGAAGCAGGACACCTCTTCCTACGAGCAGTACTTC
V: TRBV19; length: 16; size: NA; J: TRBJ2-2; D: NA; CDR3: CASTRDSPANTGELFF; DNA: TGTGCCAGTACGCGGGACAGCCCCGCGAACACCGGGGAGCTGTTTTTT
V: TRBV7-2; length: 13; size: once; J: TRBJ2-1; D: TRBD2; CDR3: CASSPSAGLEQFF; DNA: TGTGCCAGCAGCCCGTCTGCGGGACTAGAGCAGTTCTTC
V: TRBV4-3; length: 15; size: NA; J: TRBJ2-2; D: NA; CDR3: CASSQDRMGSGELFF; DNA: TGCGCCAGCAGCCAAGATAGAATGGGCAGCGGGGAGCTGTTTTTT
V: TRBV25-1; length: 14; size: NA; J: TRBJ2-1; D: NA; CDR3: CASSEDWNGDEQFF; DNA: TGTGCCAGCAGTGAGGACTGGAATGGTGATGAGCAGTTCTTC
V: TRBV12-3/TRBV12-4; length: 12; size: once; J: TRBJ2-7; D: NA; CDR3: CASSLGDFEQYF; DNA: TGTGCCAGCAGCCTAGGAGACTTCGAGCAGTACTTC
V: TRBV27; length: 17; size: NA; J: TRBJ2-1; D: TRBD1; CDR3: CASRRQGGRSSYNEQFF; DNA: TGTGCCAGCAGGCGACAGGGGGGACGGAGCTCCTACAATGAGCAGTTCTTC
V: TRBV6-5; length: 12; size: NA; J: TRBJ2-1; D: NA; CDR3: CASSYGEHEQFF; DNA: TGTGCCAGCAGTTACGGTGAACACGAGCAGTTCTTC
V: TRBV6-5; length: 14; size: NA; J: TRBJ1-1; D: TRBD1; CDR3: CASSLGQRNTEAFF; DNA: TGTGCCAGCTCCTTGGGACAGAGGAACACTGAAGCTTTCTTT
V: TRBV18; length: 15; size: NA; J: TRBJ1-1; D: TRBD1; CDR3: CASSRNGQGYTEAFF; DNA: TGTGCCAGCTCACGGAACGGACAGGGGTACACTGAAGCTTTCTTT
V: TRBV13; length: 14; size: NA; J: TRBJ2-7; D: NA; CDR3: CASSPRQVSYEQYF; DNA: TGTGCCAGCAGCCCCCGACAGGTTTCCTACGAGCAGTACTTC
V: TRBV28; length: 13; size: NA; J: TRBJ1-2; D: TRBD1; CDR3: CASRETGDVSYTF; DNA: TGTGCCAGCAGGGAAACAGGGGATGTGAGCTACACCTTC
V: TRBV3-1/TRBV3-2; length: 18; size: NA; J: TRBJ1-5; D: TRBD1; CDR3: CASSHEGTVKTGNQPQHF; DNA: TGTGCCAGCAGCCATGAGGGGACAGTTAAAACTGGCAATCAGCCCCAGCATTTT
V: TRBV9; length: 13; size: NA; J: TRBJ1-3; D: NA; CDR3: CASSQGVGNTIYF; DNA: TGTGCCAGCAGTCAAGGAGTTGGAAACACCATATATTTT
V: TRBV19; length: 16; size: NA; J: TRBJ2-4; D: NA; CDR3: CASSLRTGEAKNIQYF; DNA: TGTGCCAGTAGTCTACGTACGGGAGAGGCCAAAAACATTCAGTACTTC
V: TRBV4-1; length: 15; size: NA; J: TRBJ2-7; D: TRBD1; CDR3: CASSQSTGSSYEQYF; DNA: TGCGCCAGCAGCCAATCGACAGGGAGTTCCTACGAGCAGTACTTC
V: TRBV19; length: 19; size: NA; J: TRBJ1-1; D: NA; CDR3: CASSILGRTARARNTEAFF; DNA: TGTGCCAGTAGTATCCTAGGACGGACAGCCAGGGCTAGAAACACTGAAGCTTTCTTT
V: TRBV11-3; length: 14; size: NA; J: TRBJ2-7; D: TRBD2; CDR3: CASSTLGGGTEQYF; DNA: TGTGCCAGCAGCACGCTCGGGGGGGGGACCGAGCAGTACTTC
V: TRBV10-3; length: 16; size: NA; J: TRBJ2-3; D: TRBD2; CDR3: CAISGSLAGRTDTQYF; DNA: TGTGCCATCAGCGGAAGCCTAGCGGGAAGAACAGATACGCAGTATTTT
V: TRBV4-2; length: 17; size: NA; J: TRBJ1-2; D: TRBD1; CDR3: CASSPGTGGSKDYGYTF; DNA: TGTGCCAGCAGCCCGGGGACAGGGGGCTCTAAGGACTATGGCTACACCTTC
V: TRBV28; length: 13; size: NA; J: TRBJ2-2; D: TRBD1; CDR3: CASTRQGSGELFF; DNA: TGTGCCAGCACTAGACAGGGGTCCGGGGAGCTGTTTTTT
V: TRBV29-1; length: 17; size: once; J: TRBJ2-3; D: TRBD2; CDR3: CSVELGGRSGGLDTQYF; DNA: TGCAGCGTTGAGTTGGGCGGGAGGTCCGGTGGTTTGGATACGCAGTATTTT